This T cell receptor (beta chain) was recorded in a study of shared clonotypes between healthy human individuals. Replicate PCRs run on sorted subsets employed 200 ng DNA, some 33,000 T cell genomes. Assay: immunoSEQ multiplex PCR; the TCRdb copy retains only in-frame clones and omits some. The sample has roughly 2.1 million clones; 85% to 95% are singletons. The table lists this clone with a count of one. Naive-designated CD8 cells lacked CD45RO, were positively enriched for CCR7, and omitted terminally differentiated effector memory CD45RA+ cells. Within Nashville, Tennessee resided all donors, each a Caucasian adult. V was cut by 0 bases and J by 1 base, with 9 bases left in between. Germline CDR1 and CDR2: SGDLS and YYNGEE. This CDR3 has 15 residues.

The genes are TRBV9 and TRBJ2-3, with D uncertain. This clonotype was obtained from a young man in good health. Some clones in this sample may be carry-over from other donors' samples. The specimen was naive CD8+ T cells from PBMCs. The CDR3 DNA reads TGTGCCAGCAGCGTAGGGTGGGATCGCACAGATACGCAGTATTTT. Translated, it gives CASSVGWDRTDTQYF.